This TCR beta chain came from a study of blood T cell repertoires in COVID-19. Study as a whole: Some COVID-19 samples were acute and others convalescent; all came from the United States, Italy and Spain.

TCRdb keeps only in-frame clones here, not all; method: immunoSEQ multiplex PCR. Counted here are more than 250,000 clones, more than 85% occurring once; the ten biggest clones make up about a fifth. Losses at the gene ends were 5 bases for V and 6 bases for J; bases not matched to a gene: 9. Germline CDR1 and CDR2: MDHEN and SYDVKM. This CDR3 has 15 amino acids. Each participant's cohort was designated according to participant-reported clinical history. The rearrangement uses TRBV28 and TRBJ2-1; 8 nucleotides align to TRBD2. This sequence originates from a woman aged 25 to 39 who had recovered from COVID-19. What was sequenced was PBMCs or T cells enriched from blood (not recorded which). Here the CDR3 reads CASSHLAGFSNEQFF. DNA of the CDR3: TGTGCCAGCAGTCACTTAGCGGGATTCAGCAATGAGCAGTTCTTC. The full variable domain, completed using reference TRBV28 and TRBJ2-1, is DVKVTQSSRYLVKRTGEKVFLECVQDMDHENMFWYRQDPGLGLRLIYFSYDVKMKEKGDIPEGYSVSREKKERFSLILESASTNQTSMYLCASSHLAGFSNEQFFGPGTRLTVL.